The clone carrying this TCR beta chain turned up a few times. Its antigen is unidentified. The sample comes from a study of beta chain features in type 1 diabetes. Broader study findings: The VDJ junctions of type 1 diabetes patients carried fewer insertions and more deletions.

Expressed TCRB transcripts were sequenced because the isolated RNA had all been reverse transcribed beforehand. Sequencing was performed with immunoSEQ multiplex PCR; in TCRdb, only in-frame clones are kept and a portion is missing. This table holds approximately 340,000 clones, around 15% found once. Central memory, naive, regulatory and stem cell-like memory CD4+ cells were sorted by CD45RO/CCR7/CD25/CD127/CD95/CD27. The TCR originated in a woman under 30 in good health. Sequenced input: naive CD4+ T cells from blood.

The CDR3 reads CASSLTPSYEQYF. CDR3 DNA sequence: TGTGCCAGCAGTTTAACGCCTAGCTACGAGCAGTACTTC. This chain uses TRBV28 with TRBJ2-7; D ambiguous. Germline CDR1 is MDHEN and CDR2 is SYDVKM. The length of the CDR3 is 13 residues. Trimming stripped 2 bases from V and 3 bases from J, with 8 bases between.